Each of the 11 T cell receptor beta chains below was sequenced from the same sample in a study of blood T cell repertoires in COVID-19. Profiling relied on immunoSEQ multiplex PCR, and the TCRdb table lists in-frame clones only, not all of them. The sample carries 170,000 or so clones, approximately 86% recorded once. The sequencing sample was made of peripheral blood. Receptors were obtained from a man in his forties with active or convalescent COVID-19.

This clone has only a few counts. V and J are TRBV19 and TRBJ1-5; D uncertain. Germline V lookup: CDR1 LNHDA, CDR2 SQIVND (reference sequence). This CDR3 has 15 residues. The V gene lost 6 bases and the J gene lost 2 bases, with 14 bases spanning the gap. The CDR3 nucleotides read TGTGCCAGTAGCATCAGCGGCAACGGCAATCAGCCCCAGCATTTT. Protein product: CASSISGNGNQPQHF.

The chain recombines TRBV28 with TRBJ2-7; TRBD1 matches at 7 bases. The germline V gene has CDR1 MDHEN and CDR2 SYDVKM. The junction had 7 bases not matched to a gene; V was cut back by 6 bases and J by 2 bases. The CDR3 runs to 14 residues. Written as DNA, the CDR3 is TGTGCCAGCAGCCCTGGCGGACAGGCCTACGAGCAGTACTTC. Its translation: CASSPGGQAYEQYF.

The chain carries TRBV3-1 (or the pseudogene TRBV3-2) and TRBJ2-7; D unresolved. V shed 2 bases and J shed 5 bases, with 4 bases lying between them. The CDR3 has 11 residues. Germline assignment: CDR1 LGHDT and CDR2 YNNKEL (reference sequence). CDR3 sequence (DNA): TGTGCCAGCAGCCAACTCCACGAGCAGTACTTC. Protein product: CASSQLHEQYF.

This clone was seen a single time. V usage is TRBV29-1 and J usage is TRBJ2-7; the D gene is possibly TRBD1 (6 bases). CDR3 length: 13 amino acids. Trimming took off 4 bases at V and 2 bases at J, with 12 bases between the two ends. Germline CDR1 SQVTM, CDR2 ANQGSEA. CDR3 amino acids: CSVAKDSTYEQYF. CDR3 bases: TGCAGCGTTGCTAAGGACAGCACCTACGAGCAGTACTTC.

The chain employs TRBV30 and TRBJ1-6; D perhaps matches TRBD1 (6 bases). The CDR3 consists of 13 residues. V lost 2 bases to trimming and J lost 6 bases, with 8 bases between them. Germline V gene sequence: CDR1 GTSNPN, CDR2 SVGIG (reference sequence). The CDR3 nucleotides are TGTGCCTGGAGTCCGGACAGTAATTCACCCCTCCACTTT. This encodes CAWSPDSNSPLHF. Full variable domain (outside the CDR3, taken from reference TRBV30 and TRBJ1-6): SQTIHQWPATLVQPVGSPLSLECTVEGTSNPNLYWYRQAAGRGLQLLFYSVGIGQISSEVPQNLSASRPQDRQFILSSKKLLLSDSGFYLCAWSPDSNSPLHFGNGTRLTVT.

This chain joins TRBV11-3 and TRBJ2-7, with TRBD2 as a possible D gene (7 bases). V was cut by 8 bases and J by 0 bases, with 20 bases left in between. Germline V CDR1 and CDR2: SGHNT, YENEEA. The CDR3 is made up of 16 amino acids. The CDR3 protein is CASGRGWRGPSYEQYF. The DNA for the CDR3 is TGTGCCAGCGGGCGCGGGTGGCGGGGGCCCTCCTACGAGCAGTACTTC.

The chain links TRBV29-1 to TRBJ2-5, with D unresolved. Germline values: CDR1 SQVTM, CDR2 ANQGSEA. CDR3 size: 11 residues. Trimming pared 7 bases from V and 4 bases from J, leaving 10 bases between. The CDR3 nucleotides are TGCAGCGCCCTTCTTCGAGAGACCCAGTACTTC. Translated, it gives CSALLRETQYF.

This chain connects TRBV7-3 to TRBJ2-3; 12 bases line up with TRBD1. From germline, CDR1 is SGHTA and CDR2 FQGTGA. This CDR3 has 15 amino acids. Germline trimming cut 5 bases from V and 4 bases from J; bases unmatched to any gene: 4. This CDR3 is CASSPGTGGSDTQYF. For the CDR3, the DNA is TGTGCCAGCAGCCCTGGGACAGGGGGCTCAGATACGCAGTATTTT.

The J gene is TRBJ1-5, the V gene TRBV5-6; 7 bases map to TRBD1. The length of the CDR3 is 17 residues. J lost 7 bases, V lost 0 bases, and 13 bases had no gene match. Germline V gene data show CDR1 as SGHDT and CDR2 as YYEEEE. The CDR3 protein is CASSLATFTGAHQPQHF. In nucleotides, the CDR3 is TGTGCCAGCAGCTTGGCCACATTCACAGGGGCACACCAGCCCCAGCATTTT.

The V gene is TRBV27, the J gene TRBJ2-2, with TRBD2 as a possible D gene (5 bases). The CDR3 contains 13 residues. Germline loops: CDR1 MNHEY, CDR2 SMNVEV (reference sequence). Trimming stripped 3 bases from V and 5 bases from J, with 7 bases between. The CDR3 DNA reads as TGTGCCAGCAGTTTCTCGGGGACCGGGGAGCTGTTTTTT. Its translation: CASSFSGTGELFF.

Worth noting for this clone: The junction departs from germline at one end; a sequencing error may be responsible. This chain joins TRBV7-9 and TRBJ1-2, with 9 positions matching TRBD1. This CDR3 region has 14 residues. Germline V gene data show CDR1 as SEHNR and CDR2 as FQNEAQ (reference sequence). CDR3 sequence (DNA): TGTGCCAGCAGATCCACAGGGGGCCGGAAGCCGTACACCTTT. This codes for CASRSTGGRKPYTF.